One and the same sample provided the 21 T cell receptor beta chains below, sequenced in a study of blood T cell repertoires in COVID-19. Sequencing used immunoSEQ multiplex PCR; TCRdb keeps in-frame clones, though not all of them. The table has roughly 290,000 clones, roughly 89% seen once; the top ten hold around 0.8%. Sample: peripheral blood. Receptor source: a man aged 25 to 45 with acute or convalescent COVID-19.

The V call is TRBV9, the J call TRBJ2-1, with TRBD1 matching over 8 bases. This CDR3 has 16 residues. CDR1 is SGDLS, CDR2 YYNGEE, per germline. The J segment lost 7 bases and the V segment lost 2 bases, leaving 11 bases of the junction unmatched. CDR3 bases: TGTGCCAGCAGCGTTACCGCCGGACAGGGAGAGAATGAGCAGTTCTTC. Amino acids: CASSVTAGQGENEQFF.

This chain joins TRBV9 and TRBJ2-1; 8 bases fit TRBD2. The V and J ends lost 0 bases and 12 bases, in that order; junction bases with no gene match: 11. Germline V gene data show CDR1 as SGDLS and CDR2 as YYNGEE. CDR3 size: 15 residues. In DNA form, the CDR3 reads TGTGCCAGCAGCGTAGATGGACTAGCAAGGGCTGCGCAGTTCTTC. It specifies CASSVDGLARAAQFF.

V gene TRBV14 combines with J gene TRBJ1-2; D uncertain. The germline V gene encodes CDR1 SGHDN and CDR2 FVKESK. The CDR3 has 13 residues. Trimming removed 0 bases from V and 7 bases from J, with 9 bases in between. This CDR3 reads CASSQEVRGGYTF. CDR3 DNA sequence: TGTGCCAGCAGCCAAGAGGTTCGGGGTGGCTACACCTTC.

This clone was observed a few times. The V gene is TRBV7-3, the J gene TRBJ1-2; 7 nucleotides align to TRBD1. CDR3 length: 14 residues. V was pared by 0 bases and J by 8 bases, with 6 bases of the junction left unmatched. Germline CDR1 is SGHTA and CDR2 is FQGTGA. For the CDR3, the DNA is TGTGCCAGCAGCTTAACCGGGACAGAAAACGGCTACACCTTC. Protein: CASSLTGTENGYTF.

This rearrangement joins TRBV11-2 to TRBJ2-7, with 7 bases fitting TRBD1. The germline V gene encodes CDR1 SGHAT and CDR2 FQNNGV. Losses at the gene ends were 5 bases for V and 2 bases for J; bases not matched to a gene: 21. The CDR3 consists of 19 residues. In DNA, the CDR3 is TGTGCCAGCAGCCCCATTATGTCTCGACCGGGACAGAAGGCCTACGAGCAGTACTTC. This gives the protein CASSPIMSRPGQKAYEQYF.

The chain joins TRBV2 to TRBJ2-5, with D unresolved. V was shortened by 4 bases and J by 2 bases, with 8 bases between the two germline ends. From germline, CDR1 is SNHLY and CDR2 FYNNEI. The CDR3 has 13 amino acids. Here the CDR3 reads CASSAQAQETQYF. The CDR3 DNA follows: TGTGCCAGCAGTGCCCAGGCTCAAGAGACCCAGTACTTC.

The gene calls are TRBV9 and TRBJ2-2, with 10 nucleotides matching TRBD2. The CDR3 loop spans 16 amino acids. V was clipped by 5 bases and J by 5 bases; unmatched bases: 9. The germline gives CDR1 SGDLS, CDR2 YYNGEE. The CDR3 DNA reads as TGTGCCAGCAGTCGTAGCGGGGGGATAAGTACCGGGGAGCTGTTTTTT. It is translated as CASSRSGGISTGELFF.

The chain couples TRBV5-1 to TRBJ1-4; 12 nucleotides agree with TRBD1. This CDR3 has 16 amino acids. V was clipped by 4 bases and J by 8 bases; unmatched bases: 9. CDR1 is SGHRS and CDR2 is YFSETQ in the germline V gene. CDR3 nucleotides: TGCGCCAGCAGCGCCGCCCCGGGACAGGGGGCCGAAAAACTGTTTTTT. It codes for CASSAAPGQGAEKLFF.

This clone was seen a handful of times. V gene TRBV5-1 combines with J gene TRBJ1-5; TRBD1 might be the D (5 bases). Per the germline V gene, CDR1 is SGHRS and CDR2 is YFSETQ. The V end lost 5 bases, the J end lost 3 bases, and 15 bases lay between the germline ends. The CDR3 covers 15 residues. The CDR3, as DNA: TGCGCCAGCAGGGGAGGGGTGGGGCACAATCAGCCCCAGCATTTT. It encodes CASRGGVGHNQPQHF.

V is TRBV6-5 and J is TRBJ1-5; 8 bases match TRBD1. Germline-derived CDR1 and CDR2 are MNHEY and SVGAGI. V shed 4 bases and J 1 base; nucleotides not matched to a gene: 3. The CDR3 has 15 residues. The CDR3 coding sequence is TGTGCCAGCAGTTCGGACAGGGCGAGCAATCAGCCCCAGCATTTT. It yields the protein CASSSDRASNQPQHF.

Only one count was recorded for this clone. The V gene is TRBV5-4, the J gene TRBJ2-1; the D gene is possibly TRBD1 (5 bases). V was trimmed by 1 base and J by 9 bases, leaving 8 bases between them. The CDR3 has 12 residues. The germline gives CDR1 SGHNT, CDR2 YYREEE (reference sequence). For the CDR3, the DNA is TGTGCCAGCAGCTTGCAGGGCGCTGAGCAGTTCTTC. It encodes CASSLQGAEQFF.

The chain couples TRBV10-1 to TRBJ1-1; no definite D call. Germline CDR1 and CDR2: WNHNN and SYGVQD (reference sequence). V lost 4 bases and J lost 4, with 13 bases in between. This CDR3 has 14 residues. The CDR3: CASSGGGLGTEAFF. DNA of the CDR3: TGCGCCAGCAGTGGTGGAGGGCTTGGCACTGAAGCTTTCTTT.

This rearrangement joins TRBV5-5 to TRBJ1-2, with D perhaps TRBD1 (6 bases). The V end was cut by 0 bases, the J end by 2 bases, with 8 bases between. The germline gives CDR1 SGHKS, CDR2 YYEKEE (reference sequence). The CDR3 runs to 14 residues. In DNA, the CDR3 is TGTGCCAGCAGCTTGGAGAGGGGGAACTATGGCTACACCTTC. This translates into CASSLERGNYGYTF.

In DNA form, the CDR3 reads TGCGCCAGCAGCCGTCTGTCGGGGAAAAACACAGATACGCAGTATTTT. Residues: CASSRLSGKNTDTQYF. The genes are TRBV5-1 and TRBJ2-3; D is perhaps TRBD2 (5 bases). The germline gives CDR1 SGHRS, CDR2 YFSETQ. Trimming took 4 bases from V and 2 from J, leaving 17 bases between them. The CDR3 contains 16 residues.

The chain recombines TRBV29-1 with TRBJ1-2; D not resolved. Trimming cost V 3 bases and J 3 bases, with 5 bases left between them. Germline V gene sequence: CDR1 SQVTM, CDR2 ANQGSEA. The CDR3 spans 11 residues. DNA for the CDR3: TGCAGCGTTGACAGATACTATGGCTACACCTTC. As protein: CSVDRYYGYTF. Filled out from reference TRBV29-1 and TRBJ1-2, the complete variable domain reads SAVISQKPSRDICQRGTSLTIQCQVDSQVTMMFWYRQQPGQSLTLIATANQGSEATYESGFVIDKFPISRPNLTFSTLTVSNMSPEDSSIYLCSVDRYYGYTFGSGTRLTVV.

This clone appeared a few times. V is TRBV6-4 and J is TRBJ1-1, with a weak D call TRBD1 (5 bases). Germline CDR1 MRHNA, CDR2 SNTAGT. Deletions cut 8 bases from V and 8 bases from J, with 21 bases between. The CDR3 extends over 14 amino acids. The CDR3 loop is CASQPEVGTFEAFF. The DNA of the CDR3 is TGTGCCAGCCAACCCGAAGTCGGGACTTTCGAAGCTTTCTTT.

With respect to this clone: Other DNA sequences in this specimen translate into the identical CDR3. The rearrangement uses TRBV7-3 and TRBJ2-2; D not certain. Germline-derived CDR1 and CDR2 are SGHTA and FQGTGA. Trimming cost V 6 bases and J 4 bases, with 9 bases left between them. There are 13 residues in the CDR3. The DNA of the CDR3 is TGTGCCAGCAGTCCCTCAGTCACCGGGGAGCTGTTTTTT. Protein product: CASSPSVTGELFF.

The chain combines TRBV7-8 with TRBJ1-2; possible D gene TRBD1, 6 bases. Germline V gene lookup returns CDR1 SGHVS and CDR2 FQNEAQ. The germline V and J ends were trimmed by 4 bases and 4 bases, with 16 bases remaining between them. The CDR3 length is 15 residues. The CDR3 nucleotides are TGTGCCAGCAGCTCCCGGACAGCGACTCGCTATGGCTACACCTTC. Protein: CASSSRTATRYGYTF.

This clone occurred a few times. The rearrangement links TRBV5-1 to TRBJ2-1, with TRBD2 identical over 14 bases. Germline CDR1 SGHRS, CDR2 YFSETQ. The CDR3 spans 16 residues. The V segment lost 4 bases and the J segment 7 bases; nucleotides outside the gene matches: 7. The CDR3 DNA sequence: TGCGCCAGCAGCCCGGGACTAGCGGGAGCCAGGAATGAGCAGTTCTTC. It is translated as CASSPGLAGARNEQFF.

The V call is TRBV5-4, the J call TRBJ2-5; 10 nucleotides agree with TRBD2. This CDR3 has 16 amino acids. In germline, CDR1 is SGHNT, CDR2 YYREEE (reference sequence). V shed 2 bases and J 4 bases; nucleotides not matched to a gene: 8. CDR3 protein: CASSFGLAGVRETQYF. The CDR3 coding sequence is TGTGCCAGCAGCTTTGGTCTAGCGGGAGTACGAGAGACCCAGTACTTC.

V and J are TRBV19 and TRBJ1-5; TRBD1 is a possible D gene (6 bases). V dropped 3 bases and J dropped 0 bases, with 12 bases sitting between them. Germline V gives CDR1 LNHDA, CDR2 SQIVND (reference sequence). The CDR3 is made up of 16 amino acids. CDR3 bases: TGTGCCAGTAGTATCGTCGGGACAAATAGCAATCAGCCCCAGCATTTT. This encodes CASSIVGTNSNQPQHF.